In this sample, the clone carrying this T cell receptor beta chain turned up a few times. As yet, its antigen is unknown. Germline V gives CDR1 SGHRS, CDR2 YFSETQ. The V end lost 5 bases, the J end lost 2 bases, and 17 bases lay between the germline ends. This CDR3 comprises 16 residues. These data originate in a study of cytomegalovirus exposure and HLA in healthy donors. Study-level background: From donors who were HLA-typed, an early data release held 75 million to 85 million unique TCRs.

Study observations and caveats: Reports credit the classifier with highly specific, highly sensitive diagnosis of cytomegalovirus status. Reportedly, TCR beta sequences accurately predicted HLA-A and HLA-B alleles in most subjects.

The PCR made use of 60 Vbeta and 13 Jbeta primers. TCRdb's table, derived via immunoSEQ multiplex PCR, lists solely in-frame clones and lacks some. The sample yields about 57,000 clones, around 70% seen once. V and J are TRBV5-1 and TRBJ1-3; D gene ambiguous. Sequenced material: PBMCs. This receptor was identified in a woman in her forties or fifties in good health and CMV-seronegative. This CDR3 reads CASRRDSGYAGNTIYF. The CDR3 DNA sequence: TGCGCCAGCAGAAGGGATTCGGGGTATGCTGGAAACACCATATATTTT.